This T cell receptor beta chain is from a study of T cells in women clearing cervical HPV infection. As regards this clone: Its cognate antigen is unknown.

Profiling relied on immunoSEQ multiplex PCR, and the TCRdb table lists in-frame clones only, not all of them. This sample's table has about 31,000 clones. Study-level findings and limits: CIN3+ cases had significantly higher TCR repertoire richness than controls, but evenness did not differ.

What was sequenced was blood buffy coat. The origin of this receptor is a woman between 18 and 75 years old with a cervical HPV16 infection that either progressed to CIN3+ or cleared (not recorded which).

The covered CDR3 bases are TGTGCCAGCAGAGGCCGGGACAGGGGCGGGCGGGCCAACGTC. Residues: CASRGRDRGGRANV. The full CDR3 protein reads CASRGRDRGGRANVLTF. The genes are TRBV13 and TRBJ2-6; 10 bases map to TRBD1. The missing CDR3 end, 3 residues past where the read stops, is filled in from the germline J gene. Germline V lookup: CDR1 PRHDT, CDR2 FYEKMQ (reference sequence). The CDR3 is 17 amino acids. V was pared by 6 bases and J by 5 bases, with 10 bases of the junction left unmatched. The full variable domain, with the rest looked up from reference TRBV13 and TRBJ2-6, is AAGVIQSPRHLIKEKRETATLKCYPIPRHDTVYWYQQGPGQDPQFLISFYEKMQSDKGSIPDRFSAQQFSDYHSELNMSSLELGDSALYFCASRGRDRGGRANVLTFGAGSRLTVL.